The T cell receptor beta chain under discussion was sequenced for a study of T cell responses to AZD1222 COVID-19 vaccine. Study-wide findings and caveats: Seropositive AZD1222 recipients at baseline numbered only five or six. Donors were largely white British and mainly female; clonal diversity was possibly underestimated. Elevations in Spike-specific TCR breadth and depth followed administration of two AZD1222 doses.

Sequenced by immunoSEQ multiplex PCR; TCRdb stores in-frame clones only, minus some. This table has approximately 130,000 clones, 85% appearing once. Notes on this clone: The antigen is undetermined.

The CDR3 sequence is 16 residues long. V was shortened by 5 bases and J by 5 bases, with 21 bases between the two germline ends. From germline, CDR1 is MGHRA and CDR2 YSYEKL. The material sequenced was peripheral blood, taken 28 days after the second dose of the MenACWY control vaccine. The rearrangement uses TRBV4-1 and TRBJ1-1, with D possibly matching TRBD1 (6 bases). The sequence came from an adult who received the MenACWY meningococcal vaccine as a control. The CDR3 here is CASSYDGRGVRTEAFF. The DNA of the CDR3 is TGCGCCAGCAGCTACGATGGGAGGGGGGTACGGACTGAAGCTTTCTTT.